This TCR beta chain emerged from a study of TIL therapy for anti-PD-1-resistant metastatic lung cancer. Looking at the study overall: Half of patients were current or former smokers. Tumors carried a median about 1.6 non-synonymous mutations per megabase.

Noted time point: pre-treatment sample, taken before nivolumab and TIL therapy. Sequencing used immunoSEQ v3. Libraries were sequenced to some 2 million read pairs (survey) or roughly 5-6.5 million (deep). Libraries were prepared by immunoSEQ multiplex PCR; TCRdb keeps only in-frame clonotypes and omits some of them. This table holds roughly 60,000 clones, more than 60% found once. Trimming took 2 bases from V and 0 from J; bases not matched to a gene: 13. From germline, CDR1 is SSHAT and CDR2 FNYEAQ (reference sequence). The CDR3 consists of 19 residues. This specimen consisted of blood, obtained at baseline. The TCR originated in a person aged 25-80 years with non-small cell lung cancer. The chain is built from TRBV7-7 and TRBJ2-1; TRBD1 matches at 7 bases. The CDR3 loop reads CASSLPGTAKRSSYNEQFF. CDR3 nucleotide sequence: TGTGCCAGCAGCTTACCCGGGACAGCGAAAAGGAGCTCCTACAATGAGCAGTTCTTC.